The present T cell receptor beta chain was sequenced within a study of somatic mutations in T cells in chronic GVHD (TCRdb year 2020). Comments on this clone: The antigen this receptor binds is unknown. Base qualities are not at hand, and no much larger clone is one base apart.

Genomic DNA was isolated and then used for the TCRbeta deep sequencing. TCRbeta CDR3 sequencing and initial data processing were performed as a commercial service with the immunoSEQ assay. In the source study's methods: Reads were demultiplexed, adapter and primer sequences were trimmed, similar clones were merged through frequency-ratio clustering, and V, D, J genes were annotated using IMGT. The clones in this table, taken by TCRdb from immuneACCESS, are in-frame only. Not every clone is retained; where verified, under half of the shortfall comes from an unresolved V gene, and the cause of the rest is unknown. D and trimming come from the DNA, and the V and J calls and clone size come from that table. The table for this sample lists some 13,000 clones; around 80% of them were counted only once. The ten most abundant clones make up 32% of the sample. For sorting, cells were stained with anti-CD3, anti-CD4, anti-CD8 and a Vbeta20 antibody from the IOTest Beta Mark kit and sorted on a FACSAria III to a purity above 97%. Peripheral blood was collected in sodium heparin tubes and mononuclear cells were isolated by Ficoll-Paque PLUS density gradient centrifugation. Before TCRbeta deep sequencing, the CD4+ Vbeta20+, CD4+ Vbeta20-, and CD8+ T cell fractions were FACS-sorted.

Inclusive of the bounding cysteine and phenylalanine, the CDR3 is 15 residues long. Here the CDR3 DNA is all that survives: 45 bases in frame from base 1. From V the trimming removes 6 bases and from J it removes 2 bases, while the gene matches leave 6 bases of the junction unaccounted for. As encoded in the germline V gene, CDR1 is SNHLY while CDR2 is FYNNEI. Recombination connected TRBV2 to TRBJ2-1, with 8 junctional bases fitting TRBD2. The specimen was Vbeta20-negative CD4+ T cells from blood. In light of the paper, this sample's cell subset or site label describes: CD4+ T cells sorted as TCR Vbeta20 negative by flow cytometry. This TCR was sampled from a male patient in his fifties with chronic graft-versus-host disease. Once a transplant has taken place, some T cells may be donor derived. The nucleotide sequence reads as follows: TGTGCCAGCAGGGACGGGACTAGTACCTACAATGAGCAGTTCTTC. It translates as CASRDGTSTYNEQFF.